The rows below give T cell receptor beta chains drawn from one sample of a study of OX40 agonist ivuxolimab in advanced cancers. Data came from immunoSEQ multiplex PCR; TCRdb stores just in-frame clones and leaves some out. The sample consists of roughly 50,000 clones, around 77% of them appearing once. Sequenced here: CD4+ or CD8+ T cells sorted from blood, sampled in a trial of the OX40 agonist ivuxolimab. These receptors were taken from an adult with an advanced solid tumor such as melanoma, head and neck, liver or kidney cancer. Each CDR3 is given with its conserved first and last residue. D genes are given only for firm matches. Clone sizes are given selectively: once, few, many, or a class where the clone is expanded.

v_gene	d_gene	j_gene	abundance	CDR3aa	CDR3nt
TRBV9	TRBD1	TRBJ2-6	few	CASSVKDRVISGANVLTF	TGTGCCAGCAGCGTTAAGGACAGGGTTATCTCTGGGGCCAACGTCCTGACTTTC
TRBV11-2	NA	TRBJ1-1	NA	CASKRWTEAFF	TGTGCCAGCAAAAGATGGACTGAAGCTTTCTTT
TRBV29-1	NA	TRBJ1-1	NA	CSVARDDLGLNTEAFF	TGCAGCGTTGCCAGGGACGACTTGGGCCTAAACACTGAAGCTTTCTTT
TRBV7-9	NA	TRBJ2-7	few	CASSLERGEQYF	TGTGCCAGCAGTCTAGAAAGGGGCGAGCAGTACTTC
TRBV19	NA	TRBJ2-7	NA	CATRREVPYEQYF	TGTGCCACCCGCAGGGAAGTTCCCTACGAGCAGTACTTC
TRBV11-2	NA	TRBJ2-1	NA	CASSFGGPSGDDEQFF	TGTGCCAGCAGCTTCGGCGGTCCATCCGGGGACGATGAGCAGTTCTTC
TRBV9	NA	TRBJ1-1	NA	CASTLLRQPNTEAFF	TGTGCCAGCACCCTTCTCAGACAGCCCAACACTGAAGCTTTCTTT
TRBV20-1	TRBD2	TRBJ2-7	once	CSVVQAGRQYF	TGCAGCGTCGTTCAAGCGGGGCGGCAGTACTTC
TRBV10-2	NA	TRBJ1-2	NA	CASMGTYAHGYTF	TGCGCCAGCATGGGGACCTACGCCCATGGCTACACCTTC
TRBV30	NA	TRBJ2-7	once	CAWGRNYEQYF	TGTGCCTGGGGACGGAACTACGAGCAGTACTTC
TRBV7-8	NA	TRBJ1-5	NA	CASSLDGTLSNQPQHF	TGTGCCAGCAGCTTAGACGGGACACTTAGCAATCAGCCCCAGCATTTT
TRBV5-4	NA	TRBJ1-2	NA	CASSLAGSGDYGYTF	TGTGCCAGCAGCTTGGCGGGAAGCGGTGACTATGGCTACACCTTC
TRBV28	TRBD1	TRBJ2-2	NA	CASNPPPGTGSNTGELFF	TGTGCCAGCAACCCACCTCCTGGGACAGGGTCAAACACCGGGGAGCTGTTTTTT
TRBV10-1	NA	TRBJ1-5	NA	CASSEEQRVCNQPQHF	TGCGCCAGCAGTGAGGAACAGCGGGTGTGCAATCAGCCCCAGCATTTT
TRBV11-1	TRBD1	TRBJ2-7	NA	CASRPGQGAYEQYF	TGTGCCAGCAGACCGGGACAGGGGGCCTACGAGCAGTACTTC
TRBV19	TRBD1	TRBJ1-2	NA	CASRPIWTGREANYGYTF	TGTGCCAGTCGACCGATCTGGACAGGGAGGGAGGCTAACTATGGCTACACCTTC
TRBV5-4	TRBD2	TRBJ2-7	few	CASSELAGVLSEQYF	TGTGCCAGCAGCGAACTAGCGGGGGTCCTAAGCGAGCAGTACTTC
TRBV11-2	NA	TRBJ2-7	NA	CASSLDPTASYEQYF	TGTGCCAGCAGCTTAGATCCCACAGCCTCCTACGAGCAGTACTTC
TRBV18	NA	TRBJ2-7	NA	CASSPVQGRRSYEQYF	TGTGCCAGCTCACCTGTCCAGGGGAGGCGGTCCTACGAGCAGTACTTC
TRBV19	NA	TRBJ1-2	few	CATSPDGSYGYTF	TGTGCCACCAGTCCGGACGGTTCCTATGGCTACACCTTC
TRBV2	NA	TRBJ1-2	NA	CASKSGTNYGYTF	TGTGCCAGCAAGTCAGGGACTAACTATGGCTACACCTTC
TRBV14	NA	TRBJ1-3	large	CASSPSQDAPGNTIYF	TGTGCCAGCAGCCCTTCACAGGACGCCCCTGGAAACACCATATATTTT
TRBV18	TRBD1	TRBJ2-7	NA	CASSPPDRDRGEQYF	TGTGCCAGCTCACCACCCGACAGGGATCGGGGCGAGCAGTACTTC
TRBV7-2	NA	TRBJ2-3	NA	CASSLVFGGTDTQYF	TGTGCCAGCAGCTTAGTGTTTGGAGGCACAGATACGCAGTATTTT
TRBV19	TRBD1	TRBJ1-5	NA	CASSRGQLYQPQHF	TGTGCCAGTAGTCGGGGACAGTTATATCAGCCCCAGCATTTT
TRBV15	NA	TRBJ1-5	once	CATSRDLYRTQHF	TGTGCCACCAGCAGAGATCTATATCGTACCCAGCATTTT
TRBV2	NA	TRBJ1-1	once	CASSEGWEPEAFF	TGTGCCAGCAGTGAAGGGTGGGAACCTGAAGCTTTCTTT
TRBV5-6	NA	TRBJ1-5	few	CASSLRDISNQPQHF	TGTGCCAGCAGCTTACGGGACATTAGCAATCAGCCCCAGCATTTT
TRBV4-1	NA	TRBJ2-2	NA	CASSQPGGLGTGELFF	TGCGCCAGCAGCCAACCCGGAGGTCTTGGAACCGGGGAGCTGTTTTTT
TRBV6-4	TRBD1	TRBJ1-6	NA	CASRIQGLDNSPLHF	TGTGCCAGCAGGATACAGGGGCTGGATAATTCACCCCTCCACTTT
TRBV10-2	NA	TRBJ1-2	NA	CASSTYRVHGYTF	TGCGCCAGCAGCACTTACAGGGTCCATGGCTACACCTTC
TRBV6-6	TRBD1	TRBJ1-6	NA	CASSFRQGESPLHF	TGTGCCAGCAGTTTCAGACAGGGCGAATCACCCCTCCACTTT
TRBV5-1	NA	TRBJ1-6	NA	CASSLVGSNSPLHF	TGCGCCAGCAGCTTGGTTGGATCAAATTCACCCCTCCACTTT
TRBV6-5	TRBD1	TRBJ2-5	NA	CASSPGGWGRETQYF	TGTGCCAGCAGCCCAGGGGGCTGGGGTAGGGAGACCCAGTACTTC
TRBV14	TRBD2	TRBJ2-3	NA	CASSLGLAAPPSTDTQYF	TGTGCCAGCAGCCTCGGACTAGCGGCTCCCCCTAGCACAGATACGCAGTATTTT
TRBV27	TRBD1	TRBJ1-1	NA	CASSTGAYLRTEAFF	TGTGCCAGCAGTACAGGGGCCTACCTCCGCACTGAAGCTTTCTTT
TRBV2	TRBD1	TRBJ2-2	NA	CASNIQGAGELFF	TGTGCCAGCAATATTCAGGGGGCCGGGGAGCTGTTTTTT
TRBV30	TRBD1	TRBJ1-2	few	CAWRKDRFSHYGYTF	TGTGCCTGGAGGAAGGACAGGTTCTCCCACTATGGCTACACCTTC
TRBV10-3	NA	TRBJ1-5	few	CAISEGPPGGQPQHF	TGTGCCATCAGTGAAGGGCCCCCTGGGGGTCAGCCCCAGCATTTT
TRBV14	NA	TRBJ1-3	few	CASSQVGNTIYF	TGTGCCAGCAGCCAAGTGGGAAACACCATATATTTT
TRBV11-3	TRBD2	TRBJ2-5	few	CASSLDGRESETQYF	TGTGCCAGCAGCTTAGATGGGAGGGAAAGCGAGACCCAGTACTTC
TRBV5-1	TRBD2	TRBJ2-3	medium-sized	CASSFGVSASGVTDTQYF	TGCGCCAGCAGCTTTGGGGTTTCGGCTAGCGGGGTCACAGATACGCAGTATTTT
TRBV4-3	NA	TRBJ2-3	NA	CASSQDRVIRYF	TGCGCCAGCAGCCAAGATCGGGTCATTAGGTATTTT
TRBV7-2	NA	TRBJ2-5	NA	CASSSGRGTQYF	TGTGCCAGCAGCTCGGGGCGAGGGACCCAGTACTTC
TRBV27	TRBD1	TRBJ2-1	NA	CASSFRQGGYNEQFF	TGTGCCAGCAGTTTCCGACAGGGGGGCTACAATGAGCAGTTCTTC